A single sample gave rise to the 3 T cell receptor beta chains below, sequenced in a study of response to subunit inactivated influenza vaccine. TCRdb processed the RT-PCR reads anew with MiXCR; each CDR3 protein has one entry. The sample consists of around 570,000 distinct CDR3 sequences, about 11% of them appearing once. These same data were also listed under a study on T cells expressing NK-cell markers. That source notes: 5'RACE template switching with UMIs produced the TCR beta cDNA.

The sequencing used PBMCs from blood, collected on the day of vaccination. The source of these receptors is a man aged 50 to 60 who received an inactivated influenza vaccine.

The gene calls are TRBV4-3 and TRBJ2-3, with D possibly matching TRBD2 (5 bases). The V end lost 1 base, the J end lost 3 bases, and 11 bases lay between the germline ends. CDR1 LGHNA and CDR2 YSLEER come from the germline V gene. This CDR3 is 15 amino acids long. The CDR3 here is CASSQVGVGTDTQYF. The CDR3 coding sequence is TGCGCCAGCAGCCAAGTCGGGGTAGGGACAGATACGCAGTATTTT.

The V call is TRBV20-1, the J call TRBJ2-3; possibly TRBD2 for D (6 bases). V was trimmed by 4 bases and J by 2 bases, leaving 10 bases between them. Germline V gene lookup returns CDR1 DFQATT and CDR2 SNEGSKA (reference sequence). This CDR3 has 13 amino acids. The DNA for the CDR3 is TGCAGTGCTATTTCTAGCGTCACAGATACGCAGTATTTT. This translates into CSAISSVTDTQYF.

In this sample, this clonotype turned up many times. The V and J genes are TRBV5-1 and TRBJ2-1; 10 positions match TRBD1. This CDR3 is built from 16 residues. Losses at the gene ends were 2 bases for V and 7 bases for J; bases not matched to a gene: 9. Germline CDR1 reads SGHRS; CDR2 reads YFSETQ. The chain's CDR3 is CASSFAPGTGENEQFF. The DNA for the CDR3 is TGCGCCAGCAGCTTTGCCCCGGGGACAGGGGAGAATGAGCAGTTCTTC. Based on the CDR3 plus reference TRBV5-1 and TRBJ2-1, the full variable domain is KAGVTQTPRYLIKTRGQQVTLSCSPISGHRSVSWYQQTPGQGLQFLFEYFSETQRNKGNFPGRFSGRQFSNSRSEMNVSTLELGDSALYLCASSFAPGTGENEQFFGPGTRLTVL.